This record looks at one T cell receptor (beta chain) sequence and its context. Its antigen remains unknown. The record originates from a study of PD-L1 blockade in urothelial cancer. Study background: Blood analyses occurred 3 weeks (second dose) and 6 weeks post treatment start. Peripheral blood specimens exhibited a median yield of around 130,000 T cells. Whole-study results and caveats: Patients with below-median pretreatment blood clonality survived longer.

The CDR3 has 18 residues. Germline assignment: CDR1 PRHDT and CDR2 FYEKMQ (reference sequence). The V segment lost 6 bases and the J segment 4 bases; nucleotides outside the gene matches: 15. The table came from immunoSEQ multiplex PCR; TCRdb's copy has only in-frame clones and leaves some out. The data hold around 56,000 clones, with 86% observed a single time. This rearrangement joins TRBV13 to TRBJ2-3; 11 bases align to TRBD2. The source is a man aged 50 to 60 with urothelial cancer. Sample: PBMCs, taken around atezolizumab (anti-PD-L1) treatment. CDR3 residues: CASSLSISIAGGPDTQYF. CDR3 nucleotide sequence: TGTGCCAGCAGTCTCTCCATCTCAATAGCGGGAGGGCCAGATACGCAGTATTTT.